Below, one T cell receptor beta chain is given with its context. As yet, its antigen is unknown. This specimen comes from a study of radiotherapy plus CTLA-4 blockade in lung cancer. Clones were read by immunoSEQ multiplex PCR, and TCRdb kept only the in-frame ones, dropping some. Of tens of thousands of clones in the sample, about 87% were seen once. Notes on the study in general: After treatment with radiotherapy plus ipilimumab, TCR clones that came from the tumor expanded in blood.

The germline CDR1 and CDR2 sequences are MNHEY and SVGAGI. With 5 bases clipped from V and 2 bases from J, the junction kept 6 bases outside the gene matches. This CDR3 has 15 residues. The sequence came from a human donor with non-small cell lung cancer who had stable disease on radiotherapy plus ipilimumab. The sequencing here drew on peripheral blood, taken from a patient treated with radiotherapy plus ipilimumab. The V call is TRBV6-5, the J call TRBJ2-3; 8 bases agree with TRBD1. In DNA form, the CDR3 reads TGTGCCAGCAGTCTCCAGGGGGCTAACACAGATACGCAGTATTTT. As protein: CASSLQGANTDTQYF.